These T cell receptor beta chains were read from a single sample in a study of blood T cell repertoires in COVID-19. This table comes from immunoSEQ multiplex PCR, and its TCRdb copy is limited to in-frame clones, with some not included. This table has around 190,000 clones, roughly 76% appearing once. The sample consisted of peripheral blood. The receptor set was obtained from a woman aged 40 to 50 with COVID-19, enrolled during active disease. CDR3s include the opening cysteine and the closing phenylalanine or tryptophan. The D gene is left open where the match is weak. Expanded clones are given a class, and other clones once, few, many or no size at all.

j_gene	abundance	d_gene	v_gene	CDR3nt	CDR3aa
TRBJ2-1	once	TRBD2	TRBV9	TGTGCCAGCAGCGTAGAGCGGGGCTACGGGAAGCAGTTCTTC	CASSVERGYGKQFF
TRBJ2-3	.	.	TRBV13	TGTGCCAGCAGCTTATATTTGCGGCAGGGAGGTCGGTCCAAGGCAGATACGCAGTATTTT	CASSLYLRQGGRSKADTQYF
TRBJ1-6	few	.	TRBV10-1	TGCGCCAGCAGGCTAACAGGGATGGACGGTTCACCCCTCCACTTT	CASRLTGMDGSPLHF
TRBJ2-3	.	.	TRBV29-1	TGCAGCGCAGACGCGGGAGATACGCAGTATTTT	CSADAGDTQYF
TRBJ1-1	.	TRBD1	TRBV10-2	TGCGCCAGCACACCCTCCTCGACAGGGGGGAACACTGAAGCTTTCTTT	CASTPSSTGGNTEAFF
TRBJ1-3	.	.	TRBV5-4	TGTGCCAGCAGCTTGGGAGGGGGAAACACCATATATTTT	CASSLGGGNTIYF
TRBJ1-6	.	.	TRBV30	TGTGCCTGGAGCATCGAGCGCCCCTATAATTCACCCCTCCACTTT	CAWSIERPYNSPLHF
TRBJ2-3	.	TRBD2	TRBV6-5	TGTGCCAGCACGAATCCTAGCGGCTACACAGATACGCAGTATTTT	CASTNPSGYTDTQYF
TRBJ2-6	once	.	TRBV5-6	TGTGCCAGCAGCTTGGGAGGAAACTCTGGGGCCAACGTCCTGACTTTC	CASSLGGNSGANVLTF
TRBJ2-1	.	TRBD2	TRBV7-9	TGTGCCAGCAGCCAAAGCGGGAGGGGGGCCAATGAGCAGTTCTTC	CASSQSGRGANEQFF
TRBJ2-2	.	.	TRBV15	TGTGCCACCAGCAGTGGACAGACACCTATTCGGAACACCGGGGAGCTGTTTTTT	CATSSGQTPIRNTGELFF
TRBJ2-7	.	.	TRBV28	TGTGCCAGCAACGAGGTGGAGGGTTGGGACGAGCAGTACTTC	CASNEVEGWDEQYF
TRBJ2-1	.	TRBD2	TRBV10-1	TGCGCCAGCAGTGCAGCGGCGGGAGGGTCTCTTTACAATGAGCAGTTCTTC	CASSAAAGGSLYNEQFF
TRBJ1-2	.	TRBD1	TRBV7-6	TGTGCCAGCAGCTCGAGAGGGGGCTCGGACTATGGCTACACCTTC	CASSSRGGSDYGYTF
TRBJ2-1	.	TRBD1	TRBV19	TGTGCCAGTAGTAAGGGACAGGGAAGAAACAATGAGCAGTTCTTC	CASSKGQGRNNEQFF
TRBJ1-2	.	.	TRBV6-6	TGTGCCAGCAGTTACTCGCAGGGGAACTATGGCTACACCTTC	CASSYSQGNYGYTF
TRBJ2-1	once	TRBD2	TRBV5-8	TGTGCCAGCAGCTTGGCCAGGGGACTAGCGGGAGAAACCTCCTACAATGAGCAGTTCTTC	CASSLARGLAGETSYNEQFF
TRBJ2-2	.	.	TRBV11-2	TGTGCCAGCAGCTTAGGGCAGGGAGGCGGGGAGCTGTTTTTT	CASSLGQGGGELFF
TRBJ1-2	.	.	TRBV3-1/TRBV3-2	TGTGCCAGCAGCCAAGCCAGGGGCTATGGCTACACCTTC	CASSQARGYGYTF
TRBJ2-7	.	.	TRBV7-6	TGTGCCAGCAGCTTGAGTGATATCTCCTACGAGCAGTACTTC	CASSLSDISYEQYF
TRBJ2-1	few	.	TRBV7-3	TGTGCCAGCAGCTCACAAAGGGGGGAGCAGTTCTTC	CASSSQRGEQFF
TRBJ2-5	.	TRBD1	TRBV19	TGTGCCAGTAGGAAAGGGGACAGCGGACGAGGGTCCCAGTACTTC	CASRKGDSGRGSQYF
TRBJ1-3	.	TRBD1	TRBV5-1	TGCGCCAGTAGCCGGACAGGGGCCGGAAACACCATATATTTT	CASSRTGAGNTIYF
TRBJ2-7	.	TRBD2	TRBV27	TGTGCCAGCAGCCGGACTAGCGGCGACGAGCAGTACTTC	CASSRTSGDEQYF
TRBJ1-4	once	TRBD1	TRBV6-1	TGTGCCAGCAGTGAGGACAGGGCGAAACTGTTTTTT	CASSEDRAKLFF
TRBJ1-1	few	.	TRBV5-5	TGTGCCAGCAGCTTGGAGAGGTCGCATCAACCTTTCTTT	CASSLERSHQPFF
TRBJ2-1	.	TRBD2	TRBV18	TGTGCCAGCTCACCATCGGGACTAGCGGGCTCGAATGAGCAGTTCTTC	CASSPSGLAGSNEQFF
TRBJ2-7	.	TRBD1	TRBV27	TGTGCCAGCAGTCCGGGGACAGTGCTGTACGAGCAGTACTTC	CASSPGTVLYEQYF
TRBJ2-7	.	TRBD1	TRBV9	TGTGCCAGCAGCCCCTCCGGGACAGTGTACGAGCAGTACTTC	CASSPSGTVYEQYF
TRBJ2-3	.	.	TRBV19	TGTGCCAGTAGTCCTCAGGACAGTAAAACCCATGATACGCAGTATTTT	CASSPQDSKTHDTQYF
TRBJ1-1	.	TRBD1	TRBV7-3	TGTGCCAGCACCTCAACAGGGGGCGTCACTGAAGCTTTCTTT	CASTSTGGVTEAFF
TRBJ2-3	.	.	TRBV7-9	TGTGCCAGCAGCTTAAGTGTTCAGACAGATACGCAGTATTTT	CASSLSVQTDTQYF
TRBJ1-4	.	.	TRBV6-1	TGTGCCAGCAGTGATTGGCATGAAAAACTGTTTTTT	CASSDWHEKLFF
TRBJ1-6	.	.	TRBV2	TGTGCCAGCACCGACTCTTCCTTAGGCTATAATTCACCCCTCCACTTT	CASTDSSLGYNSPLHF
TRBJ2-1	.	TRBD1	TRBV7-7	TGTGCTAGCAGCTTAGACAGGGGGGCGGGCAATGAGCAGTTCTTC	CASSLDRGAGNEQFF
TRBJ1-2	many	.	TRBV4-2	TGTGCCAGCAGCCAAGTATCGGTCGGGGTCCAATATGGCTACACCTTC	CASSQVSVGVQYGYTF
TRBJ2-3	once	TRBD2	TRBV5-6	TGTGCCAGCAGCACCGCTAGACTAGCCGGCGGGGATACGCAGTATTTT	CASSTARLAGGDTQYF
TRBJ2-2	.	TRBD2	TRBV19	TGTGCCAGTAGTGAAACCGGGACTAGCGGGAGGGCCGATCCAGGGGAGCTGTTTTTT	CASSETGTSGRADPGELFF
TRBJ2-7	.	.	TRBV4-1	TGCGCCAGCAGCCATAGCGGAAGTGAGCAGTACTTC	CASSHSGSEQYF
TRBJ1-2	once	.	TRBV12-3/TRBV12-4	TGTGCCAGCAGTTTGGGGGAGGTCTATGGCTACACCTTC	CASSLGEVYGYTF
TRBJ2-1	.	.	TRBV27	TGTGCCAGCAGTTTAGAGGGGGGGGCGACCTACAATGAGCAGTTCTTC	CASSLEGGATYNEQFF
TRBJ2-5	few	TRBD2	TRBV18	TGTGCCAGCTCACCCCCCTCGCGGGGGGCTTTCAAGACCCAGTACTTC	CASSPPSRGAFKTQYF
TRBJ2-1	.	TRBD2	TRBV9	TGTGCCAGCAGCGTAGGCGGGGGGGAGCATGAGCAGTTCTTC	CASSVGGGEHEQFF
TRBJ2-5	.	.	TRBV15	TGTGCCACCAGCAGAGGAGAGGAGGGAGTTGAGACCCAGTACTTC	CATSRGEEGVETQYF
TRBJ2-6	.	.	TRBV10-3	TGTGCCATCAGTACAGCTGGGGCCAACGTCCTGACTTTC	CAISTAGANVLTF
TRBJ1-3	.	.	TRBV4-2	TGTGCCAGCAGTCCATCCCAGGCGTCTGGAAACACCATATATTTT	CASSPSQASGNTIYF
TRBJ2-1	.	TRBD2	TRBV19	TGTGCCAGTAGTCCTCGGGGGGGCGATGAGCAGTTCTTC	CASSPRGGDEQFF
TRBJ1-2	once	TRBD1	TRBV6-5	TGTGCCAGCAGGCCGGGACAGGGATCCGGCTACACCTTC	CASRPGQGSGYTF
TRBJ1-5	.	.	TRBV28	TGTGCCAGCAGTTTGGGGCAAGACAATCAGCCCCAGCATTTT	CASSLGQDNQPQHF
TRBJ1-2	.	TRBD1	TRBV28	TGTGCCAGCAATAATTTCAAACAGGGGTGGAACTATGGCTACACCTTC	CASNNFKQGWNYGYTF
TRBJ2-7	.	.	TRBV7-9	TGTGCCAGCAGCTTAGGTGCGGGTAGCTCCTACGAGCAGTACTTC	CASSLGAGSSYEQYF
TRBJ2-6	.	.	TRBV10-2	TGCGCCAGCTCACCCGGGGTCTCTAGGGTCCTGACTTTC	CASSPGVSRVLTF